The following is a TCR beta chain sequence with its context. The antigen is unknown. The sample originates from a study of CD8 T cells in ankylosing spondylitis. Study results and limitations: Peripheral blood held disease-linked clones only at relatively low frequency, and these were CD8+. Matched ankylosing spondylitis synovial fluid reportedly showed significant enrichment of disease-linked clones. Among TCR beta sequences, a motif of eight or nine highly homologous variants appeared characteristic of ankylosing spondylitis blood. In the blood and synovial fluid of reactive arthritis, some motif variants had been previously reported.

Libraries of TCR beta came from quantitative 5'-RACE with molecular barcodes. TCRdb re-called the 5' RACE reads through MiXCR, storing one row per CDR3 protein. This table holds about 200,000 distinct CDR3 sequences, roughly 6.6% found once. Germline CDR1 and CDR2: DFQATT and SNEGSKA (reference sequence). Trimming pared 0 bases from V and 5 bases from J, leaving 23 bases between. CDR3 length: 18 residues. Input material: blood, either unsorted or a sorted T cell fraction (not recorded which). V is TRBV20-1 and J is TRBJ2-1, with a possible D match to TRBD2 (6 bases). This sequence was found in a male donor with ankylosing spondylitis. CDR3 sequence: CSARDVLALRRGNNEQFF. The DNA of the CDR3 is TGCAGTGCTAGAGATGTGCTAGCGCTGAGGCGAGGAAACAATGAGCAGTTCTTC.